A selection of T cell receptor beta chains follows, all from one sample in a study of blood T cell repertoires in COVID-19. Data came from immunoSEQ multiplex PCR; TCRdb stores just in-frame clones and leaves some out. The data contain some 25,000 clones, 80% to 95% of them singletons. The sample comprised peripheral blood. The receptors here all came from a human donor in a cohort sampled during active COVID-19. CDR3s include the opening cysteine and the closing phenylalanine or tryptophan. The D gene is left open where the match is weak. For some rows the clone size is stated as once, few or many, or as a class when expanded; others skip it.

TGTGCCAGCAGCTTATCATCCCAAGAGACCCAGTACTTC,CASSLSSQETQYF,TRBV7-3,.,.,TRBJ2-5
TGTGCCAGCAGCTTAGGGCCAGGGGGGAACACTGAAGCTTTCTTT,CASSLGPGGNTEAFF,TRBV11-2,.,TRBD1,TRBJ1-1
TGTGCCAGCAGTGGGGGAGGTGGTACTGAAGCTTTCTTT,CASSGGGGTEAFF,TRBV6-4,.,.,TRBJ1-1
TGTGCCTGGAGTGTACCGGGGGGAAGGGTTGAAGCTTTCTTT,CAWSVPGGRVEAFF,TRBV30,.,.,TRBJ1-1
TGCGCCAGCAGCTATCCCCAGGGGGCAAGCTCCTACGAGCAGTACTTC,CASSYPQGASSYEQYF,TRBV5-1,.,TRBD1,TRBJ2-7
TGCGCCAGCAGCCAAGAGGGCTCCAGGAGGGGGAACACCGGGGAGCTGTTTTTT,CASSQEGSRRGNTGELFF,TRBV4-1,.,.,TRBJ2-2
TGTGCCAGCAAAGGTCTGGCGGGGGGATCAGATACGCAGTATTTT,CASKGLAGGSDTQYF,TRBV2,once,TRBD2,TRBJ2-3
TGTGCCAGCAGCTTAAAGCTCAGGAAGGCCGGGGAGCTGTTTTTT,CASSLKLRKAGELFF,TRBV7-7,.,.,TRBJ2-2
TGTGCCAGCAGCCAAGAGTTTTTCAGGGGGAGCCAGCCCCAGCATTTT,CASSQEFFRGSQPQHF,TRBV4-2,.,TRBD1,TRBJ1-5
TGTGCCAGCAGTTTCTCAGGGGGCCTTGTCTACACCTTC,CASSFSGGLVYTF,TRBV12-3/TRBV12-4,.,TRBD1,TRBJ1-2
TGTGCCAGCAGCATCAGAGGGGGACCCTACTCCTACAATGAGCAGTTCTTC,CASSIRGGPYSYNEQFF,TRBV7-8,.,.,TRBJ2-1
TGCGCCAGCAGCCCCGACGGACTTAACACCGGGGAGCTGTTTTTT,CASSPDGLNTGELFF,TRBV5-1,.,.,TRBJ2-2
TGTGCCAGCAGCTTACCGTCTAACTATGGCTACACCTTC,CASSLPSNYGYTF,TRBV7-2,.,.,TRBJ1-2
TGTGCCAGCAGTGAAAGTGTGGTGGTAGCGGGGGGGCGAGGGAATGAGCAGTTCTTC,CASSESVVVAGGRGNEQFF,TRBV2,once,TRBD2,TRBJ2-1
TGTGCCAGCAGTTTCACAGGGACTATGAACACTGAAGCTTTCTTT,CASSFTGTMNTEAFF,TRBV27,.,.,TRBJ1-1
TGCGCCAGCAGCTTACAAGCCGGGGGGGACACTGAAGCTTTCTTT,CASSLQAGGDTEAFF,TRBV5-1,.,.,TRBJ1-1
TGTGCCAGCAGCTTCCCGGGACTAGCGGGAGGGCCTAGCACAGATACGCAGTATTTT,CASSFPGLAGGPSTDTQYF,TRBV7-9,.,TRBD2,TRBJ2-3
TGCGCCAGCAGCTTGTTGGCAGCGAACACCGGGGAGCTGTTTTTT,CASSLLAANTGELFF,TRBV5-1,.,.,TRBJ2-2
TGTGCCAGCAGCTTAGGGGAGGTATCATTCGAGCAGTACTTC,CASSLGEVSFEQYF,TRBV7-9,.,.,TRBJ2-7
TGTGCCAGCAGCTTAGGGGACATCCGAGGAAAACTGTTTTTT,CASSLGDIRGKLFF,TRBV7-9,.,.,TRBJ1-4
TGTGCCAGCAGCTTAGTCGAGGAGACCCAGTACTTC,CASSLVEETQYF,TRBV7-9,.,.,TRBJ2-5
TGTGCCAGCAGTTCCCCGGGTCCCTACGAGCAGTACTTC,CASSSPGPYEQYF,TRBV28,.,.,TRBJ2-7
TGTGCCAGCAGGCGGACTAGCGGGAACGAGCAGTACTTC,CASRRTSGNEQYF,TRBV11-3,.,TRBD2,TRBJ2-7
TGTGCCAGCAGTCCCCGGGACAAAAGGAACACCGGGGAGCTGTTTTTT,CASSPRDKRNTGELFF,TRBV27,.,.,TRBJ2-2
TGTGCCAGCACCGACACCCAAGAGACCCAGTACTTC,CASTDTQETQYF,TRBV6-5,.,.,TRBJ2-5
TGTGCCAGCAGGGCATCCCAGGATCAGCCCCAGCATTTT,CASRASQDQPQHF,TRBV3-1/TRBV3-2,.,.,TRBJ1-5
TGTGCCAGCAGCTTAGAGCGGGCTAGCGGAGTCCAAGAGACCCAGTACTTC,CASSLERASGVQETQYF,TRBV7-2,.,TRBD2,TRBJ2-5
TGTGCCAGCAGCTTAAGTGGCGGGCAAGAGACCCAGTACTTC,CASSLSGGQETQYF,TRBV7-8,once,.,TRBJ2-5
TGTGCCAGCAGTCTGACAGAGCATTCACCCCTCCACTTT,CASSLTEHSPLHF,TRBV12-3/TRBV12-4,.,.,TRBJ1-6
TGTGCCAGTAGTATAACTAGCGGGAGTTCAGAGACCCAGTACTTC,CASSITSGSSETQYF,TRBV19,once,TRBD2,TRBJ2-5
TGTGCCAGCACTGACGCGGGGACAGGGCAGAGAGTGACTGAAGCTTTCTTT,CASTDAGTGQRVTEAFF,TRBV6-1,.,TRBD1,TRBJ1-1
TGTGCCAGCATACGGGCCGGGGGGCCCCAGCATTTT,CASIRAGGPQHF,TRBV12-3/TRBV12-4,.,.,TRBJ1-5
TGTGCCAGCAGTGGGGGGGGACAGGTTGGGAATTCACCCCTCCACTTT,CASSGGGQVGNSPLHF,TRBV6-1,.,TRBD1,TRBJ1-6
TGTGCCAGCTCGCAAGATGGACAGCCCAACACTGAAGCTTTCTTT,CASSQDGQPNTEAFF,TRBV18,.,.,TRBJ1-1
TGTGCCAGCAGTCCCGGGACAGGGGTGACAGATACGCAGTATTTT,CASSPGTGVTDTQYF,TRBV2,.,TRBD1,TRBJ2-3
TGTGCCTGGACTGCTTCCGGGACTAGCTACGAGCAGTACTTC,CAWTASGTSYEQYF,TRBV30,.,TRBD2,TRBJ2-7
TGTGCCAGCAAGTCCGGACAACGGAACACTGAAGCTTTCTTT,CASKSGQRNTEAFF,TRBV28,.,.,TRBJ1-1
TGTGCCAGCAGTTTCTTCTTCGGTGAGCAGTTCTTC,CASSFFFGEQFF,TRBV12-3/TRBV12-4,.,.,TRBJ2-1
TGTGCCACCAGCAAAGACAGGAATGAGCAGTTCTTC,CATSKDRNEQFF,TRBV15,.,.,TRBJ2-1
TGTGCCTGGAGCCGGGACAGCATATCCTACGAGCAGTACTTC,CAWSRDSISYEQYF,TRBV30,.,TRBD1,TRBJ2-7
TGCGCCAGCAGCTTGGGGCAGACATCGGTAAACACCATATATTTT,CASSLGQTSVNTIYF,TRBV5-1,.,.,TRBJ1-3
TGTGCCATCAGTGTGGCGGCAGGGTGGAACAATGAGCAGTTCTTC,CAISVAAGWNNEQFF,TRBV10-3,.,.,TRBJ2-1
TGTGCCAGCAGCCAAGATTTCGCCAGCTCCTACGAGCAGTACTTC,CASSQDFASSYEQYF,TRBV3-1/TRBV3-2,.,.,TRBJ2-7
TGTGCCAGCTCGTCACAGATTAATGAAAAACTGTTTTTT,CASSSQINEKLFF,TRBV2,.,.,TRBJ1-4
TGTGCCAGCAGCTCATACAAGGGGGGGACCACAGATACGCAGTATTTT,CASSSYKGGTTDTQYF,TRBV7-9,.,.,TRBJ2-3
TGTGCCAGCAGGTCGGGGGGTTTCGGAAGAGAGACCCAGTACTTC,CASRSGGFGRETQYF,TRBV27,.,TRBD2,TRBJ2-5
TGTGCCAGCAGCGTAGTAGGCAGGGGGGACTCCTACGAGCAGTACTTC,CASSVVGRGDSYEQYF,TRBV9,.,.,TRBJ2-7
TGTGCCAGCAGCCCATACTACTTAGAGGGTGGCGGTGAAAAACTGTTTTTT,CASSPYYLEGGGEKLFF,TRBV4-2,.,.,TRBJ1-4
TGTGCCAGTAGTTTCCCGGAAGGGGCAGCCCGGAGTGAGCAGTTCTTC,CASSFPEGAARSEQFF,TRBV19,once,.,TRBJ2-1
TGTGCCATCAGTACTAGCGGGAGCACAGATACGCAGTATTTT,CAISTSGSTDTQYF,TRBV10-3,.,TRBD2,TRBJ2-3
TGTGCCAGTACCCGGACAGGGATGAATCAGCCCCAGCATTTT,CASTRTGMNQPQHF,TRBV19,few,TRBD1,TRBJ1-5